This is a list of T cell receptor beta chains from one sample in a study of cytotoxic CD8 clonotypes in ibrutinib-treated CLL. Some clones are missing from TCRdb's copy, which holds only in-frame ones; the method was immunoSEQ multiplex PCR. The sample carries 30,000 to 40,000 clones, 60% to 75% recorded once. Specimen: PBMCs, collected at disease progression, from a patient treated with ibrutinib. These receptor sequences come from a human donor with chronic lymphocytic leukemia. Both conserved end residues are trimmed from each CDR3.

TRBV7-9 ASSLNPGAQETQY
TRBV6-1 ASSDLRSGANVLT
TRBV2 ASSEAPGRGQETQY
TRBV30 AWSPGQGVVAF
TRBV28 ASSLADGISYNEQF
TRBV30 AWGQKQGVHGYT
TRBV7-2 ASSLWASGDSSYEQY
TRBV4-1 ASSPGQGGFGYT
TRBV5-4 ASSPGTGVGYT
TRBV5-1 ASSSAGISGELF
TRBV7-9 ASSLALDGNAPLH
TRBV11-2 ASSLQPRDYGYT
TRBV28 ASIGQHSNQPQH
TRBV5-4 ASSKPGTSYEQY
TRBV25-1 ASSDWGREGYEQY
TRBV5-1 ASSLGAGVTDEQF
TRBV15 AHDAGDRWRETQY
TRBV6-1 ASSEGYEQY
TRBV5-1 ASSLDGVTRGEQY
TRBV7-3 ASSLNPSGRGNSPLH
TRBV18 ASSGLIGEKLF
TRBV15 ATSRDDRGGYEQY